The present TCR beta chain was sequenced within a study of cytomegalovirus exposure and HLA in healthy donors. Study results and limitations: The study labeled 150 to 200 TCR beta chains cytomegalovirus-associated. HLA allele associations emerged for fewer than 20,000 TCR beta sequences in a later analysis, at 0.05 false discovery rate. A previous analysis found most TCR beta V segments productive roughly 90% or roughly 30% of the time.

V lost 4 bases, J lost 2 bases, and 9 bases lay in between. The germline gives CDR1 LGHNA, CDR2 YSLEER. This CDR3 comprises 13 residues. With respect to this clone: The antigen is undetermined.

The PCR made use of 60 Vbeta and 13 Jbeta primers. Sequencing was performed with immunoSEQ multiplex PCR; in TCRdb, only in-frame clones are kept and a portion is missing. The sample lists about 180,000 clones, about four fifths occurring once. Source material: PBMCs. The origin of this receptor is a woman aged 25 to 45 in good health and CMV-seronegative. The V call is TRBV4-3, the J call TRBJ2-7; D is possibly TRBD1 (5 bases). The CDR3 nucleotides are TGCGCCAGCAGCCCGACAGTGACCTACGAGCAGTACTTC. It translates to CASSPTVTYEQYF.